This T cell receptor beta chain originates from a study of read filtering for tumor transcriptome and immune sequencing. This CDR3 is 14 amino acids long. The V gene's germline CDR1 is DFQATT and CDR2 SNEGSKA (reference sequence). The germline V and J ends were trimmed by 5 bases and 2 bases, with 15 bases remaining between them. The library was built from approximately 400 ng RNA with molecular barcoded adaptors for alpha/delta and beta/gamma chains. MiXCR, run by TCRdb on the reads, gives a single entry per CDR3 protein. This sample has almost 40,000 distinct CDR3 sequences, with roughly 15% found just once. This clonotype was found many times.

The source of this sequence is a donor aged 40 or older with multiple myeloma. The J gene is TRBJ2-5, the V gene TRBV20-1; either TRBD1 or TRBD2 may fit D (5 bases each). Sample: a population of CD138-negative cells sorted from bone marrow. The CDR3 region is CSAHWDGEQETQYF. Written as DNA, the CDR3 is TGCAGTGCTCATTGGGACGGAGAACAAGAGACCCAGTACTTC.